Below, one T cell receptor (gamma chain) is given with its context. Its cognate antigen is unknown. The record originates from a study of intestinal T cells in coeliac disease. Study details: TRG cohort coeliac patients averaged approximately 16 years; controls averaged roughly 50.

TRG repertoires were amplified with LymphoTrack primers from about 190 ng of biopsy DNA. TCRdb called clones anew from the multiplex PCR reads with CATT. The sample records about 760 gamma-chain clones, 40% to 50% being singletons. Study-level results: All 20 or so biopsies were correctly classified by TRD kmer clustering. With TRG, roughly 94% of biopsies (about 95% of the roughly 54) were classified correctly.

Genomic DNA came from ten approximately 5-µm formalin-fixed paraffin-embedded scrolls per case. The TCR sequence derives from a human donor with celiac disease. The sequencing sample was made of a duodenal biopsy.

This CDR3 reads CAACSPRGDIRKLF. The CDR3 DNA reads as TGTGCTGCGTGCTCACCCCGGGGGGATATAAGAAAACTCTTT. The V and J genes are TRGV10 and TRGJ1 or TRGJ2. TRGV10 falls under the ORF class, with uncertain function. The CDR3 is 14 amino acids. The J segment lost 13 bases and the V segment lost 9 bases, leaving 22 bases of the junction unmatched.